This T cell receptor (beta chain) was documented in a study of shared clonotypes between healthy human individuals. The assay was immunoSEQ multiplex PCR, and TCRdb's table has in-frame clones only and misses some. The sample includes roughly 1.5 million clones, approximately 98% of them seen just once. J gave up 3 bases and V 5 bases, and 10 bases lay outside the gene matches. In germline, CDR1 is MNHEY, CDR2 SMNVEV (reference sequence). The CDR3 runs to 17 residues. Material: naive CD4+ T cells sorted from blood. The subset here: CD45RA+ positively selected. V and J are TRBV27 and TRBJ2-1, with TRBD2 identical over 10 bases. This sequence was found in a man between 25 and 39 years old in good health. The chain's CDR3 is CASSPGLALLDYNEQFF. As DNA, the CDR3 is TGTGCCAGCAGTCCGGGACTAGCGCTTCTAGACTACAATGAGCAGTTCTTC.